The 15 T cell receptor beta chains below come from one sample, sequenced in a study of liver allograft versus peripheral blood T cells. Study context: Transplanted-liver T cell receptor repertoires were compared with recipients' peripheral blood repertoires.

TCRdb itself ran the reads through MiXCR, one entry per CDR3 protein. The top ten clones hold 1.5% to 2% of a sample with about 14,000 distinct CDR3 sequences, about a fifth of them seen once. These TCRs come from a human patient who had a liver transplant. A subset of T cells may come from the graft donor.

The chain recombines TRBV11-3 with TRBJ2-3; D possibly matches TRBD1 or TRBD2 (5 bases each). The CDR3 contains 15 residues. Trimming left V 4 bases short and J 2 bases short, with 13 bases between. Germline V CDR1 and CDR2: SGHNT, YENEEA. The CDR3 sequence is CASSSGTRATDTQYF. CDR3 bases: TGTGCCAGCAGCTCGGGGACCCGAGCCACAGATACGCAGTATTTT.

The V call is TRBV6-2 or TRBV6-3, the J call TRBJ2-3; D gene uncertain. Trimming took off 3 bases at V and 0 bases at J, with 7 bases between the two ends. CDR1 and CDR2 (germline): MNHEY, SVGEGT. The CDR3 spans 14 residues. The CDR3 loop is CASSYDRSTDTQYF. The CDR3 DNA reads TGTGCCAGCAGTTATGATCGGAGCACAGATACGCAGTATTTT.

The gene calls are TRBV2 and TRBJ2-1; TRBD2 matches 11 bases. The ends lost 6 bases at V and 3 bases at J; junction bases unmatched: 7. The CDR3 sequence is 16 residues long. Germline V lookup: CDR1 SNHLY, CDR2 FYNNEI. CDR3 in DNA: TGTGCCAGCAGACGAACGACTAGCGGGAACTACAATGAGCAGTTCTTC. Protein product: CASRRTTSGNYNEQFF.

This clonotype was seen a few times. The genes are TRBV27 and TRBJ1-1; a weak D match, TRBD1 (5 bases). V lost 9 bases and J 5 bases, leaving 19 bases between the germline ends. Looked up from germline, CDR1 is MNHEY and CDR2 is SMNVEV (reference sequence). This CDR3 comprises 14 residues. CDR3 region: CASSVRVQGTEAFF. CDR3 DNA sequence: TGTGCCAGTAGTGTCAGGGTGCAGGGAACTGAAGCTTTCTTT.

In its sample, this clonotype ranks as medium-sized. The rearrangement uses TRBV19 and TRBJ2-7; 9 nucleotides agree with TRBD1. V gave up 6 bases and J gave up 0 bases; unmatched junction bases: 6. Per the germline V gene, CDR1 is LNHDA and CDR2 is SQIVND (reference sequence). This CDR3 is 15 amino acids long. CDR3 in amino acids: CASSLSTGGSYEQYF. DNA for the CDR3: TGTGCCAGTAGCCTATCGACAGGGGGCTCCTACGAGCAGTACTTC.

Sample share makes this clonotype medium-sized. The CDR3 here is CASSTVLSGNTIYF. In DNA form, the CDR3 reads TGTGCCAGCAGCACAGTCCTCTCTGGAAACACCATATATTTT. This chain links TRBV6-5 with TRBJ1-3; unclear D gene. The CDR3 has 14 residues. V gave up 6 bases and J gave up 0 bases, with 9 bases separating them. From germline, CDR1 is MNHEY and CDR2 SVGAGI.

This clonotype was seen a handful of times. The chain recombines TRBV11-2 with TRBJ1-1, with a weak D call TRBD1 (5 bases). Germline V gene lookup returns CDR1 SGHAT and CDR2 FQNNGV. This CDR3 has 13 residues. The germline V and J ends were trimmed by 1 base and 10 bases, with 13 bases remaining between them. CDR3 amino acids: CASSLAGGAVAFF. The CDR3 DNA follows: TGTGCCAGCAGCTTAGCCGGGGGAGCTGTAGCTTTCTTT. Full variable domain (remainder filled in from reference TRBV11-2 and TRBJ1-1): EAGVAQSPRYKIIEKRQSVAFWCNPISGHATLYWYQQILGQGPKLLIQFQNNGVVDDSQLPKDRFSAERLKGVDSTLKIQPAKLEDSAVYLCASSLAGGAVAFFGQGTRLTVV.

This sequence joins TRBV28 and TRBJ1-2, with 8 positions matching TRBD1. CDR3 length: 13 amino acids. Trimming at V came to 5 bases and at J to 7 bases, leaving 6 bases not matched to a gene. CDR1 is MDHEN, CDR2 SYDVKM, per germline. The chain's CDR3 is CASSQPGGGGYTF. CDR3 bases: TGTGCCAGCAGTCAACCAGGGGGCGGTGGCTACACCTTC.

This clonotype came up a few times. The chain links TRBV20-1 to TRBJ2-1, with 10 bases identical to TRBD2. Germline lookup yields CDR1 DFQATT and CDR2 SNEGSKA (reference sequence). V lost 3 bases to trimming and J lost 2 bases; unmatched junction nucleotides: 7. The CDR3 extends over 16 amino acids. CDR3 loop: CSASMPSGGPYNEQFF. CDR3 nucleotide sequence: TGCAGTGCTAGTATGCCTAGCGGGGGCCCCTACAATGAGCAGTTCTTC.

The chain's CDR3 is CASRLRGSGTEAFF. CDR3 DNA sequence: TGTGCCAGCAGACTCAGGGGCAGTGGCACTGAAGCTTTCTTT. The rearrangement uses TRBV13 and TRBJ1-1; a possible D gene is TRBD1 (6 bases). Trimming removed 6 bases at V and 4 bases at J, with 15 bases between. Germline CDR1 and CDR2: PRHDT and FYEKMQ (reference sequence). The CDR3 consists of 14 residues.

In regard to this clonotype: This may arise from a read error, as a much more abundant clone is one base away. Likely a read error: the CDR3 ends without its conserved phenylalanine or tryptophan. This chain uses TRBV27 with TRBJ1-5; D gene uncertain. V lost 2 bases and J lost 4, with 9 bases in between. CDR3 size: 14 residues. The germline V gene has CDR1 MNHEY and CDR2 SMNVEV (reference sequence). The chain's CDR3 is CASSLAGLNQPQHS. The CDR3 bases are TGTGCCAGCAGTTTAGCAGGCTTGAATCAGCCCCAGCATTCT.

V and J are TRBV20-1 and TRBJ2-3; 9 nucleotides agree with TRBD2. The CDR3 has 14 amino acids. The germline CDR1 and CDR2 sequences are DFQATT and SNEGSKA (reference sequence). Unmatched junction bases numbered 4, after V lost 4 bases and J lost 2 bases. The CDR3 region has the DNA TGCAGTGCTAAGCGCGGGGGGGCCACAGATACGCAGTATTTT. It codes for CSAKRGGATDTQYF.

This clonotype is medium-sized (0.01 to 0.1%) within its sample. The chain is built from TRBV7-2 and TRBJ1-1; unclear D gene. CDR3 length: 13 amino acids. CDR1 and CDR2 (germline): SGHTA, FQGNSA. V lost 5 bases and J lost 3, with 10 bases in between. CDR3 sequence reads: CASSENTDTEAFF. The CDR3 DNA follows: TGTGCCAGCAGCGAAAATACGGACACTGAAGCTTTCTTT.

This clonotype was counted a few times. The rearrangement uses TRBV14 and TRBJ1-1; 7 bases are a match to TRBD1. Looked up from germline, CDR1 is SGHDN and CDR2 is FVKESK. J was trimmed by 5 bases and V by 1 base; bases with no gene match: 10. This CDR3 is 16 amino acids long. The CDR3 loop is CASSQALGRGNTEAFF. The CDR3 DNA sequence: TGTGCCAGCAGCCAAGCTTTGGGCAGGGGGAATACTGAAGCTTTCTTT.

This clonotype has at least ten counts. The genes are TRBV28 and TRBJ1-3; 8 nucleotides line up with TRBD1. The V gene's germline CDR1 is MDHEN and CDR2 SYDVKM. The CDR3 totals 15 residues. With V trimmed by 3 bases and J by 0 bases, 1 base remained unmatched. CDR3: CASSFGQGSGNTIYF. The CDR3, as DNA: TGTGCCAGCAGTTTTGGACAGGGCTCTGGAAACACCATATATTTT. Complete variable domain (other parts from reference TRBV28 and TRBJ1-3): DVKVTQSSRYLVKRTGEKVFLECVQDMDHENMFWYRQDPGLGLRLIYFSYDVKMKEKGDIPEGYSVSREKKERFSLILESASTNQTSMYLCASSFGQGSGNTIYFGEGSWLTVV.